Included here is one T cell receptor beta chain sequence, with context. Its antigen is as yet unknown. The authors sorted CD4+ naive, central memory, regulatory and stem cell-like memory cells via CD45RO/CCR7/CD25/CD127/CD95/CD27. Since all of the isolated RNA was reverse transcribed, expressed TCRB transcripts were what got sequenced. Only in-frame clones appear in the TCRdb table, and some are missing; sequencing was by immunoSEQ multiplex PCR. The data contain hundreds of thousands of clones, about 14% of them singletons. This entry belongs to a study of beta chain features in type 1 diabetes. Study in general: Examination spanned approximately 110 million sorted cells from all samples.

Overall study results and limits: Sequencing from cDNA could over-represent high-TCR-expressing cells. TCRB CDR3s were moderately but significantly shorter in Type 1 diabetes patients in all four CD4+ subsets.

The V end was cut by 4 bases, the J end by 12 bases, with 13 bases between. There are 12 residues in the CDR3. Germline V gene sequence: CDR1 MGHRA, CDR2 YSYEKL. V gene TRBV4-1 combines with J gene TRBJ2-1, with D tentatively TRBD2 (6 bases). The TCR sequence derives from a man between 18 and 29 years old with type 1 diabetes. The sample consisted of naive CD4+ T cells from blood. CDR3: CASSRTGTLQFF. The CDR3 DNA reads TGCGCCAGCAGCCGGACCGGGACTTTGCAGTTCTTC.